The 30 T cell receptor beta chains below were found in one sample sequenced in a study of response to subunit inactivated influenza vaccine. Using its own MiXCR run on the RT-PCR reads, TCRdb lists one record per CDR3 protein. The table includes around 500,000 distinct CDR3 sequences, roughly 9.8% detected once. The sequences come from PBMCs from blood, collected 35 to 45 days after vaccination. The receptors here all came from a man aged 45-65 years who received an inactivated influenza vaccine.

The chain joins TRBV19 to TRBJ2-7; the D call may be TRBD1 or TRBD2 (5 bases each). CDR1 is LNHDA, CDR2 SQIVND, per germline (reference sequence). The CDR3 is 15 amino acids. Trimming cost V 1 base and J 3 bases, with 13 bases left between them. CDR3 sequence: CASSIGGTDHYEQYF. In DNA form, the CDR3 reads TGTGCCAGTAGTATAGGGGGGACGGACCACTACGAGCAGTACTTC.

The chain has TRBV7-2 and TRBJ2-1; 11 positions match TRBD2. V dropped 4 bases and J dropped 4; count of bases not matched to a gene: 6. Germline loops: CDR1 SGHTA, CDR2 FQGNSA. The CDR3 has 16 amino acids. CDR3: CASSWAGTSGYNEQFF. CDR3 DNA sequence: TGTGCCAGCAGCTGGGCGGGGACTAGCGGATACAATGAGCAGTTCTTC.

This clonotype was seen at least ten times. J is TRBJ2-5 and V is TRBV7-9; D gene uncertain. Germline V gives CDR1 SEHNR, CDR2 FQNEAQ (reference sequence). This CDR3 contains 12 residues. V lost 2 bases and J 5 bases, leaving 6 bases between the germline ends. CDR3: CASSLSLETQYF. For the CDR3, the DNA is TGTGCCAGCAGCTTAAGCTTGGAGACCCAGTACTTC.

This rearrangement joins TRBV28 to TRBJ2-7; perhaps D is TRBD1 or TRBD2 (5 bases each). Germline loops: CDR1 MDHEN, CDR2 SYDVKM. Trimming left V 6 bases short and J 7 bases short, with 16 bases between. The CDR3 has 13 amino acids. The CDR3 spells CASRPGGWGEQYF. The DNA for the CDR3 is TGTGCCAGCAGACCTGGGGGTTGGGGGGAGCAGTACTTC.

This clonotype was detected only a few times. The J gene is TRBJ1-6, the V gene TRBV5-1; unclear D gene. Germline V gene sequence: CDR1 SGHRS, CDR2 YFSETQ. This CDR3 has 15 residues. V lost 4 bases, J lost 6 bases, and 14 bases lay in between. CDR3 DNA sequence: TGCGCCAGCAGCCCAACGCCGGGATTTAATTCACCCCTCCACTTT. Its protein is CASSPTPGFNSPLHF.

The gene calls are TRBV7-8 and TRBJ2-5; D gene uncertain. Germline V gene sequence: CDR1 SGHVS, CDR2 FQNEAQ. The V and J ends lost 2 bases and 5 bases respectively, with 21 bases between them. This CDR3 is built from 17 residues. The CDR3 spells CASSLYPSPSPRETQYF. CDR3 bases: TGTGCCAGCAGCTTATATCCAAGCCCCAGCCCTCGCGAGACCCAGTACTTC.

The rearrangement joins TRBV9 to TRBJ2-3; TRBD2 aligns across 11 bases. Per germline, CDR1 SGDLS and CDR2 YYNGEE. The V gene end was trimmed by 4 bases and the J gene end by 5 bases; junction bases not matched to a gene: 6. The CDR3 loop spans 15 amino acids. CDR3 bases: TGTGCCAGCAGCATAGCGGGGGGGCATGGAGATACGCAGTATTTT. It is translated as CASSIAGGHGDTQYF.

The chain has TRBV27 and TRBJ2-1; D remains ambiguous. V was cut by 5 bases and J by 7 bases, with 15 bases left in between. The CDR3 length is 14 residues. Germline V gives CDR1 MNHEY, CDR2 SMNVEV (reference sequence). CDR3 sequence (DNA): TGTGCCAGCAGTCCCCGGTCGCCGTGGAATGAGCAGTTCTTC. Translating gives CASSPRSPWNEQFF.

The chain has TRBV27 and TRBJ2-7; D ambiguous. The CDR3 runs to 16 residues. Germline CDR1 MNHEY, CDR2 SMNVEV (reference sequence). V dropped 2 bases and J dropped 7 bases, with 21 bases sitting between them. The CDR3 spells CASSLRGVDPRAEQYF. The DNA for the CDR3 is TGTGCCAGCAGTTTACGTGGCGTCGACCCAAGGGCGGAGCAGTACTTC.

This clonotype was found many times. This chain uses TRBV9 with TRBJ2-3; 11 nucleotides line up with TRBD2. The CDR3 covers 15 residues. Germline V gives CDR1 SGDLS, CDR2 YYNGEE. J lost 3 bases, V lost 0 bases, and 0 bases had no gene match. The CDR3, as DNA: TGTGCCAGCAGCGTAGTAGCGGGAGGGACAGATACGCAGTATTTT. As protein: CASSVVAGGTDTQYF.

Only a few counts were recorded for this clonotype. V usage is TRBV4-3 and J usage is TRBJ1-1; D perhaps matches TRBD1 (6 bases). The CDR3 runs to 15 residues. The germline V gene has CDR1 LGHNA and CDR2 YSLEER. Trimming took 0 bases from V and 4 from J, leaving 12 bases between them. The CDR3 protein is CASSQDGAGATEAFF. The CDR3 bases are TGCGCCAGCAGCCAAGATGGGGCAGGGGCCACTGAAGCTTTCTTT.

The V and J genes are TRBV20-1 and TRBJ2-1, with D maybe TRBD2 (6 bases). The CDR3 contains 14 residues. In germline, CDR1 is DFQATT, CDR2 SNEGSKA (reference sequence). V lost 1 base and J lost 9, with 16 bases in between. The CDR3 loop reads CSARVAGSDGEQFF. The CDR3 DNA is TGCAGTGCTAGAGTGGCCGGGAGCGACGGTGAGCAGTTCTTC.

This clonotype was seen many times. The CDR3 nucleotides are TGTGCCAGCAGCATTATGGAGGGCTCCTACGAGCAGTACTTC. Translating it yields CASSIMEGSYEQYF. This chain joins TRBV7-2 and TRBJ2-7, with D possibly TRBD2 on 6 matching bases. From germline, CDR1 is SGHTA and CDR2 FQGNSA. The CDR3 has 14 amino acids. The V and J ends lost 5 bases and 0 bases respectively, with 11 bases between them. Variable domain in full (rest from reference TRBV7-2 and TRBJ2-7): GAGVSQSPSNKVTEKGKDVELRCDPISGHTALYWYRQSLGQGLEFLIYFQGNSAPDKSGLPSDRFSAERTGGSVSTLTIQRTQQEDSAVYLCASSIMEGSYEQYFGPGTRLTVT.

Many counts were recorded for this clonotype. This sequence joins TRBV5-1 and TRBJ1-3; a possible D gene is TRBD1 (5 bases). Trimming removed 0 bases from V and 4 bases from J, with 11 bases in between. Looked up from germline, CDR1 is SGHRS and CDR2 is YFSETQ. CDR3 length: 15 residues. CDR3 in amino acids: CASSLGSGRGNTIYF. DNA for the CDR3: TGCGCCAGCAGCTTGGGCTCGGGACGGGGAAACACCATATATTTT. Variable domain in full (rest from reference TRBV5-1 and TRBJ1-3): KAGVTQTPRYLIKTRGQQVTLSCSPISGHRSVSWYQQTPGQGLQFLFEYFSETQRNKGNFPGRFSGRQFSNSRSEMNVSTLELGDSALYLCASSLGSGRGNTIYFGEGSWLTVV.

This clonotype has ten or more counts. V gene TRBV5-1 combines with J gene TRBJ2-3; D is unclear. The CDR3 has 13 amino acids. V was shortened by 5 bases and J by 1 base, with 8 bases between the two germline ends. Germline CDR1 reads SGHRS; CDR2 reads YFSETQ. CDR3 DNA sequence: TGCGCCAGCAGGCCGGCTGGCACAGATACGCAGTATTTT. Protein: CASRPAGTDTQYF.

The table lists this clonotype with a few counts. CDR3 DNA: TGTGCCATCCTCCAGCCGGGACTAGCGGGGGGCGAGCAGTACTTC. This encodes CAILQPGLAGGEQYF. The chain links TRBV10-3 to TRBJ2-7; 15 bases map to TRBD2. V trimming: 8 bases; J trimming: 6 bases; junction bases outside the gene matches: 8. Germline V gene lookup returns CDR1 ENHRY and CDR2 SYGVKD. This CDR3 region has 15 residues.

This clonotype was recorded many times. The chain links TRBV7-9 to TRBJ2-2; D is unclear. V was pared by 3 bases and J by 4 bases, with 6 bases between. The CDR3 spans 13 residues. Germline loops: CDR1 SEHNR, CDR2 FQNEAQ (reference sequence). CDR3 loop: CASSLGITGELFF. The CDR3 nucleotides read TGTGCCAGCAGCTTGGGTATCACCGGGGAGCTGTTTTTT.

A few counts support this clonotype. The J gene is TRBJ2-5, the V gene TRBV5-1, with a possible D match to TRBD1 (6 bases). Germline V CDR1 and CDR2: SGHRS, YFSETQ. This CDR3 contains 15 residues. Trimming removed 4 bases from V and 4 bases from J, with 17 bases in between. The CDR3 spells CASSGTTGTAETQYF. As DNA, the CDR3 is TGCGCCAGCAGCGGAACAACAGGGACCGCAGAGACCCAGTACTTC.

In its sample, this clonotype was seen many times. The chain combines TRBV20-1 with TRBJ1-2; D ambiguous. The CDR3 is 13 amino acids. V dropped 0 bases and J dropped 1 base, with 6 bases sitting between them. The germline V gene encodes CDR1 DFQATT and CDR2 SNEGSKA (reference sequence). CDR3 nucleotide sequence: TGCAGTGCTAGAGATGGCCTTAACTATGGCTACACCTTC. This gives the protein CSARDGLNYGYTF.

The gene calls are TRBV7-9 and TRBJ1-1; D remains unclear. The CDR3 sequence is 12 residues long. Trimming removed 1 base from V and 8 bases from J, with 8 bases in between. Germline lookup yields CDR1 SEHNR and CDR2 FQNEAQ (reference sequence). The DNA for the CDR3 is TGTGCCAGCAGCTTAGAATCCGGGGAAGCTTTCTTT. This sequence encodes CASSLESGEAFF.

This clonotype was seen at least ten times. The gene calls are TRBV28 and TRBJ1-5, with 10 bases fitting TRBD1. This CDR3 region has 15 residues. Germline CDR1 is MDHEN and CDR2 is SYDVKM. Germline trimming cut 5 bases from V and 4 bases from J; bases unmatched to any gene: 5. DNA for the CDR3: TGTGCCAGCAGTGAGGGACAGGGGCTAAATCAGCCCCAGCATTTT. It translates to CASSEGQGLNQPQHF.

V usage is TRBV6-1 and J usage is TRBJ1-5; D is undetermined. The germline CDR1 and CDR2 sequences are MNHNS and SASEGT. V shed 6 bases and J shed 7 bases, with 19 bases lying between them. The length of the CDR3 is 15 residues. This CDR3 is CASRAFRADGQPQHF. The DNA of the CDR3 is TGTGCCAGCAGGGCATTTAGGGCGGACGGGCAGCCCCAGCATTTT.

This sequence joins TRBV11-1 and TRBJ2-1, with D unclear. The V gene's germline CDR1 is SGHAT and CDR2 FQDESV (reference sequence). V was shortened by 4 bases and J by 3 bases, with 19 bases between the two germline ends. CDR3 length: 17 amino acids. CDR3 in amino acids: CASSSVRLVGLYNEQFF. The CDR3 DNA follows: TGTGCCAGCAGCTCCGTTAGGTTGGTCGGGCTCTACAATGAGCAGTTCTTC.

The chain has TRBV12-3 or TRBV12-4 and TRBJ1-1; no reliable D call. CDR3 length: 13 residues. V was trimmed by 3 bases and J by 1 base, leaving 6 bases between them. The CDR3 protein is CASSFKENTEAFF. The CDR3 bases are TGTGCCAGCAGTTTCAAGGAGAACACTGAAGCTTTCTTT.

The sample holds a few counts of this clonotype. The gene calls are TRBV28 and TRBJ2-3, with D possibly TRBD2 on 6 matching bases. Trimming removed 6 bases from V and 4 bases from J, with 17 bases in between. The germline V gene has CDR1 MDHEN and CDR2 SYDVKM. This CDR3 is 15 amino acids long. The CDR3 nucleotides are TGTGCCAGCAGCCCCGGACTATCAAACTCAGATACGCAGTATTTT. Its translation is CASSPGLSNSDTQYF.

The table lists this clonotype with a few counts. The J gene is TRBJ2-1, the V gene TRBV11-2, with 7 bases fitting TRBD2. The V and J ends lost 5 bases and 4 bases, in that order; junction bases with no gene match: 14. Germline V CDR1 and CDR2: SGHAT, FQNNGV. The CDR3 has 17 residues. The CDR3 DNA sequence: TGTGCCAGCAGCCCCCGGCCCGCGGGAGATCTTTACAATGAGCAGTTCTTC. Its translation: CASSPRPAGDLYNEQFF.

The sample holds many counts of this clonotype. This sequence joins TRBV5-1 and TRBJ2-7; D could derive from TRBD1 or TRBD2 (5 bases each). Trimming left V 3 bases short and J 0 bases short, with 10 bases between. This CDR3 is 14 amino acids long. CDR1 and CDR2 from the germline V gene are SGHRS and YFSETQ. The chain's CDR3 is CASSWGRTSYEQYF. DNA of the CDR3: TGCGCCAGCAGCTGGGGACGTACCTCCTACGAGCAGTACTTC.

The chain joins TRBV29-1 to TRBJ2-7; TRBD2 matches at 8 bases. The germline V gene encodes CDR1 SQVTM and CDR2 ANQGSEA. J gave up 0 bases and V 4 bases, and 2 bases lay outside the gene matches. CDR3 size: 13 residues. The CDR3 DNA reads TGCAGCGTTGGGGGGACTAGCTCCTACGAGCAGTACTTC. Amino acids: CSVGGTSSYEQYF.

V gene TRBV4-1 combines with J gene TRBJ2-1; D ambiguous. V was clipped by 0 bases and J by 7 bases, with 10 bases between them. Per the germline V gene, CDR1 is MGHRA and CDR2 is YSYEKL. The CDR3 runs 14 residues. CDR3 protein: CASSQERVSNEQFF. The CDR3 DNA is TGCGCCAGCAGCCAAGAACGGGTCTCGAATGAGCAGTTCTTC.

This clonotype was detected only a few times. The rearrangement joins TRBV10-3 to TRBJ1-1; unclear D gene. V was pared by 8 bases and J by 7 bases, with 23 bases between. The CDR3 is 15 residues long. CDR1 ENHRY and CDR2 SYGVKD come from the germline V gene. CDR3 protein: CAISQSRADSGEAFF. The CDR3 coding sequence is TGTGCCATCTCCCAGTCAAGGGCGGATTCGGGTGAAGCTTTCTTT.